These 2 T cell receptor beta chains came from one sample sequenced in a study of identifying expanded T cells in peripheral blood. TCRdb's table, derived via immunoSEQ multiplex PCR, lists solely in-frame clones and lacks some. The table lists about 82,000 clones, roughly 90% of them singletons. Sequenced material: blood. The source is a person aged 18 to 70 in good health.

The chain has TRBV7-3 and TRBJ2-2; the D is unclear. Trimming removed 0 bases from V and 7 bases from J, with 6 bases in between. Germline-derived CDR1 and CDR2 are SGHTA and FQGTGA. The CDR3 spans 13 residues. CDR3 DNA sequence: TGTGCCAGCAGCTTAACCCCCGACGGGGAGCTGTTTTTT. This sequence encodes CASSLTPDGELFF.

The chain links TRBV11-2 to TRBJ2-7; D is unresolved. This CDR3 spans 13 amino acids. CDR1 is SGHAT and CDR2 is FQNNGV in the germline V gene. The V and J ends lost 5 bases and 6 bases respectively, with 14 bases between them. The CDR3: CASSTKVHGEQYF. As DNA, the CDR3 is TGTGCCAGCAGCACGAAAGTTCATGGCGAGCAGTACTTC. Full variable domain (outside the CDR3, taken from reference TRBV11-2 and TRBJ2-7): EAGVAQSPRYKIIEKRQSVAFWCNPISGHATLYWYQQILGQGPKLLIQFQNNGVVDDSQLPKDRFSAERLKGVDSTLKIQPAKLEDSAVYLCASSTKVHGEQYFGPGTRLTVT.